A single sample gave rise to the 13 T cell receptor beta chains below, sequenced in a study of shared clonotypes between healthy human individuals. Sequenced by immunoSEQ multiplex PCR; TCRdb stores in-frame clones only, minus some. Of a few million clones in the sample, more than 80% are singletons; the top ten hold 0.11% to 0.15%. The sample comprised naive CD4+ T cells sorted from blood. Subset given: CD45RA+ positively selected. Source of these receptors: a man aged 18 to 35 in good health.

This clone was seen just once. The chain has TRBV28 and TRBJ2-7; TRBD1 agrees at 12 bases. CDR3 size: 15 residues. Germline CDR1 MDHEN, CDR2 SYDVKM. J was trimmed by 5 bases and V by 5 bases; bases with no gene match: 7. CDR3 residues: CASSAPGQGADEQYF. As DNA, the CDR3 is TGTGCCAGCAGTGCCCCGGGACAGGGGGCGGACGAGCAGTACTTC.

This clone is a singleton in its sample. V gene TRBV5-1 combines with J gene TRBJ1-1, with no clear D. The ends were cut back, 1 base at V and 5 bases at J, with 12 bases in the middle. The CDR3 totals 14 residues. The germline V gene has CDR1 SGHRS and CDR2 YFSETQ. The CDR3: CASSLLQVGTEAFF. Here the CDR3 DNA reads TGCGCCAGCAGCTTGCTCCAGGTTGGGACTGAAGCTTTCTTT.

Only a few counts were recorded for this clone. Here the CDR3 DNA reads TGTGCCAGCAGTTACACCACAGGCGGTGATGAAAAACTGTTTTTT. Its translation: CASSYTTGGDEKLFF. The rearrangement joins TRBV6-5 to TRBJ1-4, with a possible D match to TRBD1 (5 bases). V lost 2 bases, J lost 6 bases, and 13 bases lay in between. Germline CDR1 MNHEY, CDR2 SVGAGI. CDR3 size: 15 residues.

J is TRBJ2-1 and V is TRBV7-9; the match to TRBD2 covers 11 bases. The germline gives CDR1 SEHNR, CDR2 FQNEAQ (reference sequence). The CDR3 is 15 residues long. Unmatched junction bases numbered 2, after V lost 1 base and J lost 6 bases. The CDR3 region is CASSLDSGRANEQFF. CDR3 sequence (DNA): TGTGCCAGCAGCTTAGATAGCGGGAGGGCCAATGAGCAGTTCTTC.

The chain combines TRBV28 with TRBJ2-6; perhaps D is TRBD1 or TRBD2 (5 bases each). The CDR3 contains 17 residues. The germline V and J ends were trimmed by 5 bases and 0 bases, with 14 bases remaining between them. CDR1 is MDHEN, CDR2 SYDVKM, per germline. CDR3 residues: CASSPRDRYSGANVLTF. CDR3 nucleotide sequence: TGTGCCAGCAGTCCCCGGGACCGATACTCTGGGGCCAACGTCCTGACTTTC.

Here the CDR3 DNA reads TGCGCCAGCAGCGTGGAAGGGCCTGGAAACACCATATATTTT. It is translated as CASSVEGPGNTIYF. The rearrangement joins TRBV5-1 to TRBJ1-3, with D unclear. The CDR3 covers 14 residues. The germline CDR1 and CDR2 sequences are SGHRS and YFSETQ. V was cut by 4 bases and J by 2 bases, with 10 bases left in between.

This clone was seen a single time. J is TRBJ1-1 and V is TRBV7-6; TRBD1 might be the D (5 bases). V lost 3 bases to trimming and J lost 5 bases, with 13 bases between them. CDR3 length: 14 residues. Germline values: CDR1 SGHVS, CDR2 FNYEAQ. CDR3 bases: TGTGCCAGCAGCTTGGAGGGGCGCGGGACTGAAGCTTTCTTT. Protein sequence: CASSLEGRGTEAFF.

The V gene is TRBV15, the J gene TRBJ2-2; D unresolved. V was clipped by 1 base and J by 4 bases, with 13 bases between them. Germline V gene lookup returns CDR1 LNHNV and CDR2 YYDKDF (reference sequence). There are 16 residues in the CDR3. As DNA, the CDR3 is TGTGCCACCAGCAGAGTAGGTTCAGTTCTCACCGGGGAGCTGTTTTTT. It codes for CATSRVGSVLTGELFF.

The CDR3 DNA is TGTGCCAGCAGTTCGCTAGGGGGGGACACCGGGGAGCTGTTTTTT. Translated, it gives CASSSLGGDTGELFF. The chain carries TRBV6-6 and TRBJ2-2; possible D gene TRBD2, 7 bases. The CDR3 runs 15 residues. Germline values: CDR1 MNHNY, CDR2 SVGAGI (reference sequence). With 4 bases removed from V and 3 bases from J, the gap between germline ends came to 12 bases.

The CDR3 sequence: CASSLGRLVYEQYF. Written as DNA, the CDR3 is TGTGCCAGCAGTTTGGGACGGCTGGTTTACGAGCAGTACTTC. The chain uses TRBV6-5 and TRBJ2-7; the D call may be TRBD1 or TRBD2 (5 bases each). Deletions cut 4 bases from V and 4 bases from J, with 14 bases between. The V gene's germline CDR1 is MNHEY and CDR2 SVGAGI. The CDR3 runs 14 residues.

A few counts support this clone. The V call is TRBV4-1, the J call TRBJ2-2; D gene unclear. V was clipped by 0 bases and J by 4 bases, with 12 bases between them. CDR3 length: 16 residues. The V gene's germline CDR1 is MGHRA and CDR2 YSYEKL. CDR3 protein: CASSQDLGKGTGELFF. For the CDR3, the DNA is TGCGCCAGCAGCCAAGATCTGGGAAAGGGCACCGGGGAGCTGTTTTTT.

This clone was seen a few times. CDR3: CASSESRQFPPLHF. The CDR3 DNA reads TGTGCCAGCAGTGAATCCAGACAATTCCCACCCCTCCACTTT. The chain uses TRBV6-1 and TRBJ1-6; D remains ambiguous. CDR3 length equals 14 residues. V was pared by 2 bases and J by 11 bases, with 13 bases between. The germline V gene has CDR1 MNHNS and CDR2 SASEGT.

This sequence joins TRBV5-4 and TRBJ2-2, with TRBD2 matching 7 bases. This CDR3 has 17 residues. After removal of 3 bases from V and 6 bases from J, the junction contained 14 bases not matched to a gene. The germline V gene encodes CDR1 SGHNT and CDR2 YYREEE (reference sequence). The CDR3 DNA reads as TGTGCCAGCAGCTACTTAGCGGGCCGTGAAACGGCCGGGGAGCTGTTTTTT. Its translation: CASSYLAGRETAGELFF.